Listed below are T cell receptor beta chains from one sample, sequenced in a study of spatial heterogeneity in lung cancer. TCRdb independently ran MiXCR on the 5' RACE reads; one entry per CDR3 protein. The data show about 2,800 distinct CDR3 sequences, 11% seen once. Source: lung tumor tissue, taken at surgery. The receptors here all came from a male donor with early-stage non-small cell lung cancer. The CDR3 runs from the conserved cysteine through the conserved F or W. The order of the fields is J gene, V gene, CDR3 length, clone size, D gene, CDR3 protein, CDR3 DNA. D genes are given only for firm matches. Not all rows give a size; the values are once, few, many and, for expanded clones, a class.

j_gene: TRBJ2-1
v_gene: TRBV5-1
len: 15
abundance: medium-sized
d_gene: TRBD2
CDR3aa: CASSFSAGWYNEQFF
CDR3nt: TGCGCCAGCAGCTTTTCAGCGGGATGGTACAATGAGCAGTTCTTC

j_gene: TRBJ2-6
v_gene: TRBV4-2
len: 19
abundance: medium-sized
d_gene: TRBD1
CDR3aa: CASSQGTGTASSGANVLTF
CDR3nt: TGTGCCAGCAGCCAAGGAACCGGGACAGCCAGCTCTGGGGCCAACGTCCTGACTTTC

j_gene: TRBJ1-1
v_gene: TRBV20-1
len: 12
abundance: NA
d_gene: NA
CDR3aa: CSARVSPTEAFF
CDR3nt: TGCAGTGCTAGAGTTAGCCCCACTGAAGCTTTCTTT

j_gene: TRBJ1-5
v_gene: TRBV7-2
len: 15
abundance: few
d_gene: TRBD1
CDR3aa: CASTRQGYSNQPQHF
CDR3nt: TGTGCCAGCACCAGACAGGGTTATAGCAATCAGCCCCAGCATTTT

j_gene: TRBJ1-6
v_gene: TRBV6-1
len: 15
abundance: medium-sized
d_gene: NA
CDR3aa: CASSEVPDPNSPLHF
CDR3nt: TGTGCCAGCAGTGAAGTTCCGGATCCCAATTCACCCCTCCACTTT

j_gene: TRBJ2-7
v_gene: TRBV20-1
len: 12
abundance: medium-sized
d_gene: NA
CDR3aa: CSASIQTYEQYF
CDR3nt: TGCAGTGCTTCAATACAGACCTACGAGCAGTACTTC

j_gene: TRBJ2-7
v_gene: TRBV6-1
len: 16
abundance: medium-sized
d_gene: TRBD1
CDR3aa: CASSAQSQTGGREQYF
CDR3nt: TGTGCCAGCAGTGCCCAATCTCAAACAGGGGGACGGGAGCAGTACTTC

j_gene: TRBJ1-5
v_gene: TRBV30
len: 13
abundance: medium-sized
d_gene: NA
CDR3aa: CAWSVQGNQPQHF
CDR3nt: TGTGCCTGGAGTGTACAGGGAAATCAGCCCCAGCATTTT

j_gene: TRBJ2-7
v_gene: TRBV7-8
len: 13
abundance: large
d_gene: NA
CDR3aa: CASSFGAGHEQYF
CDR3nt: TGTGCCAGCAGCTTCGGCGCAGGCCACGAGCAGTACTTC

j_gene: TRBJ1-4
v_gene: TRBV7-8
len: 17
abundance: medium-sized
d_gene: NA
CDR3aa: CASSLGVGAWGNEKLFF
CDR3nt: TGTGCCAGCAGCTTAGGCGTTGGCGCGTGGGGTAATGAAAAACTGTTTTTT

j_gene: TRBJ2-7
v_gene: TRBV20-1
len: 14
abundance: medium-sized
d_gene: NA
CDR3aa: CSALGGAGSYEQYF
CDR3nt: TGCAGTGCTCTAGGCGGGGCAGGAAGCTACGAGCAGTACTTC

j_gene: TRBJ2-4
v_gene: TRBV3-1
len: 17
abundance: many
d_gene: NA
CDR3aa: CASSAWQGPQAKNIQYF
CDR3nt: TGTGCCAGCAGCGCCTGGCAAGGTCCCCAGGCCAAAAACATTCAGTACTTC

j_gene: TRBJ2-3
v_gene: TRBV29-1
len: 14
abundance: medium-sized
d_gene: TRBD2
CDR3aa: CSAGLAGGPDTQYF
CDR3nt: TGCAGCGCCGGACTAGCGGGAGGCCCCGATACGCAGTATTTT

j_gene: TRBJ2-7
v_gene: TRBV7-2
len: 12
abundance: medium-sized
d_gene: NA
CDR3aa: CASSLTGYEQYF
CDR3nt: TGTGCCAGCAGCTTAACAGGGTACGAGCAGTACTTC

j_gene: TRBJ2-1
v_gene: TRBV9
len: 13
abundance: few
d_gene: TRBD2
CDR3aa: CASSPSSGSEQFF
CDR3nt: TGTGCCAGCAGCCCGAGCAGCGGGAGTGAGCAGTTCTTC

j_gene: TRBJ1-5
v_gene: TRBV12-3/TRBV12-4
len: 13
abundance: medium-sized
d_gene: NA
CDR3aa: CASRPQGDQPQHF
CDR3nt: TGTGCCAGCAGGCCACAGGGAGATCAGCCCCAGCATTTT

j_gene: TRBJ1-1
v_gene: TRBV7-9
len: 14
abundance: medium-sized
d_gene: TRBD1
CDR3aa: CASSSTGGNTEAFF
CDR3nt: TGTGCCAGCAGTTCTACAGGGGGCAACACTGAAGCTTTCTTT

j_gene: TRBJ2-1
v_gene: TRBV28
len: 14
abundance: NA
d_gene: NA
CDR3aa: CASSLTARVNEQFF
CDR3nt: TGTGCCAGCAGTTTGACAGCTAGGGTTAATGAGCAGTTCTTC

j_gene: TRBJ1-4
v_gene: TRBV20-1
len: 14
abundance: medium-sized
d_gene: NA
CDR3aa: CSAREEQLFGKLFF
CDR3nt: TGCAGTGCTAGAGAGGAACAGCTCTTTGGAAAACTGTTTTTT

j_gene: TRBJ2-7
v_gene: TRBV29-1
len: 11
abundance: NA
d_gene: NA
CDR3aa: CSVRARYEQYF
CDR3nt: TGCAGCGTCCGAGCCCGGTATGAGCAGTACTTC

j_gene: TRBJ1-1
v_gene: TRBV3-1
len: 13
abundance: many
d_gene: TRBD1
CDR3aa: CASSQGTGIEAFF
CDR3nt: TGTGCCAGCAGCCAGGGGACAGGGATTGAAGCTTTCTTT

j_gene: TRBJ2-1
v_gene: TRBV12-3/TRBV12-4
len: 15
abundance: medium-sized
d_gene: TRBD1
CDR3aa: CASSLGQGAGNEQFF
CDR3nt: TGTGCCAGCAGTTTAGGACAGGGGGCGGGGAATGAGCAGTTCTTC

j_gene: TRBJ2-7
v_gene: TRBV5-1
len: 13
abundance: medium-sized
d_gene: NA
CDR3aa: CASSFQFSYEQYF
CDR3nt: TGCGCCAGCAGCTTCCAGTTCTCCTACGAGCAGTACTTC

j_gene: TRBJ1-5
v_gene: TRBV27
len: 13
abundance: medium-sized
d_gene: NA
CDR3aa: CASSLYSDQPQHF
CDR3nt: TGTGCCAGCAGTTTATACTCAGATCAGCCCCAGCATTTT

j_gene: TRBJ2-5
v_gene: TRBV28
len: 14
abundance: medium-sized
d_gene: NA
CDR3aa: CASSFPGGSETQYF
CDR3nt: TGTGCCAGCAGTTTCCCGGGCGGGTCAGAGACCCAGTACTTC

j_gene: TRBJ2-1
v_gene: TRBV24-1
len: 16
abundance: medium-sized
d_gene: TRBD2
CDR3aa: CATSDIAGGLYNEQFF
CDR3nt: TGTGCCACCAGTGATATAGCGGGGGGCTTATACAATGAGCAGTTCTTC

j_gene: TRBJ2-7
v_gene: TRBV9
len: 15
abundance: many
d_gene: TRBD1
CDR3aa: CASSRGGTGSYEQYF
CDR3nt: TGTGCCAGCAGTCGAGGGGGGACAGGGTCCTACGAGCAGTACTTC

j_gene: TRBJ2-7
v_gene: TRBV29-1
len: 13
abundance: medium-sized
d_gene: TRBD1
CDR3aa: CSAAGTGDNEQYF
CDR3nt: TGCAGCGCTGCCGGGACAGGGGACAACGAGCAGTACTTC

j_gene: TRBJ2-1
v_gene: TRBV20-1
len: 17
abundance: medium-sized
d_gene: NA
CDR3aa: CSARGRFGESSYNEQFF
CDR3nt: TGCAGTGCTAGAGGGAGGTTCGGGGAGAGCTCCTACAATGAGCAGTTCTTC

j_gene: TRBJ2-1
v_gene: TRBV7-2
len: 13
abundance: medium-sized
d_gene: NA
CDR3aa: CASSLPKDREQFF
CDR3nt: TGTGCCAGCAGCTTACCGAAGGACCGGGAGCAGTTCTTC

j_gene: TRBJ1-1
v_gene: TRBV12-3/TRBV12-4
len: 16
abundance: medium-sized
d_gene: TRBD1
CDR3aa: CASSLGPSTGTTEAFF
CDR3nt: TGTGCCAGCAGTTTAGGGCCGTCGACAGGGACGACTGAAGCTTTCTTT

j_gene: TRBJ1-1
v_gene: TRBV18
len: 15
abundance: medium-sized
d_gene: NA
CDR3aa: CASSPQGGGLTEAFF
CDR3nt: TGTGCCAGCTCACCACAGGGGGGGGGCCTCACTGAAGCTTTCTTT

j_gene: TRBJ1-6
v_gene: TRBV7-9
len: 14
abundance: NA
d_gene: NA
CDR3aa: CASSPLQGNSPLHF
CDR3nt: TGTGCCAGCAGCCCCCTTCAAGGGAATTCACCCCTCCACTTT

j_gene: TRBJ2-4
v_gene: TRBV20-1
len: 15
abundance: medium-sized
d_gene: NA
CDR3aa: CSAKGPELAKNIQYF
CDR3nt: TGCAGTGCCAAGGGGCCCGAACTAGCCAAAAACATTCAGTACTTC

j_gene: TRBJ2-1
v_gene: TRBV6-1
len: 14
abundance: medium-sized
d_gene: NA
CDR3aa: CASPKGRAYNEQFF
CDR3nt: TGTGCCAGCCCTAAGGGGCGCGCCTACAATGAGCAGTTCTTC

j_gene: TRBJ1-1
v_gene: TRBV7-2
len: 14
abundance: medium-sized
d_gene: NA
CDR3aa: CASSALPGRTEAFF
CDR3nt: TGTGCCAGCAGCGCGCTTCCGGGGCGAACTGAAGCTTTCTTT

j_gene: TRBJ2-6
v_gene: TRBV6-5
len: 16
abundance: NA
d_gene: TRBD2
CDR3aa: CASTRISGAGANVLTF
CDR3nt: TGTGCCAGCACCAGGATTAGCGGGGCTGGGGCCAACGTCCTGACTTTC

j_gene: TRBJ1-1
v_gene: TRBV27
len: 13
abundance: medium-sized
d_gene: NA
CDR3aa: CASSLTGQSEAFF
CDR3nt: TGTGCCAGCAGCCTGACCGGGCAGTCCGAAGCTTTCTTT

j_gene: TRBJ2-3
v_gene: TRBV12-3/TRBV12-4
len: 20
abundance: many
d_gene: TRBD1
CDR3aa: CASSRRGQVASLTSTDTQYF
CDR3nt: TGTGCCAGCAGTCGGAGGGGACAGGTCGCATCCCTTACTAGCACAGATACGCAGTATTTT

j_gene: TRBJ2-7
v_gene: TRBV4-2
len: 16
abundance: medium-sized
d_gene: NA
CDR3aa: CASSPSFGGLGGEQYF
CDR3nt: TGTGCCAGCAGCCCATCTTTCGGCGGGTTGGGCGGCGAGCAGTACTTC

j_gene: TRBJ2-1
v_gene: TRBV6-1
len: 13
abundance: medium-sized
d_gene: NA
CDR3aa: CASTARLTEGQFF
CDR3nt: TGTGCCAGCACAGCCCGGCTCACCGAGGGGCAGTTCTTC

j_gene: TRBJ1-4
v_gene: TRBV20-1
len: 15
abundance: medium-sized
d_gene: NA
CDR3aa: CSARPPRGRALQLFF
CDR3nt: TGCAGTGCTAGACCCCCCCGGGGGCGAGCGTTGCAACTGTTTTTT

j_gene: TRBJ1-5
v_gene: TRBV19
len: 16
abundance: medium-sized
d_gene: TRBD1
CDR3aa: CATGGQGLRGNQPQHF
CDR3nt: TGTGCCACGGGTGGACAGGGACTGAGGGGCAATCAGCCCCAGCATTTT

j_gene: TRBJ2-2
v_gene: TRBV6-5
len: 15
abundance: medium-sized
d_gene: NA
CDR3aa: CASSYLLGLTGELFF
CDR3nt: TGTGCCAGCAGTTACCTCCTAGGGCTCACCGGGGAGCTGTTTTTT